This record looks at one T cell receptor beta chain sequence and its context. The antigen is undetermined. The record originates from a study of blood T cells in healthy people across ages. Study results and caveats: The recorded TCR beta diversity per million T cells decreased in a roughly linear manner with age. The CMV status of each donor remained undetermined, and this could have confounded shifts in expanded clonotypes.

Every donor contributed ten milliliters of peripheral blood by blood draw. Per sample, at least 6 micrograms of total RNA were extracted. Then a second PCR, running roughly 7 to 11 cycles, was carried out with a sample-barcoded 5' primer and a J-beta primer mix. MiXCR, run by TCRdb on the 5' RACE reads, gives a single entry per CDR3 protein. This sample has approximately 1.5 million distinct CDR3 sequences; roughly 32% occur once, and the top ten carry around 11%. This clonotype was sampled from a woman aged 25 to 39 in good health. The material sequenced was blood.

The CDR3 DNA sequence: TGCAGCGTTGCTGGCAATCACTACGAGCAGTACTTC. Amino acids: CSVAGNHYEQYF. The chain joins TRBV29-1 to TRBJ2-7; D gene unclear. V was pared by 4 bases and J by 3 bases, with 10 bases between. Germline values: CDR1 SQVTM, CDR2 ANQGSEA. The CDR3 loop spans 12 amino acids.